The next 22 T cell receptor beta chains were all read from a single sample in a study of T cells after yellow fever vaccination. TCRdb passed the 5' RACE reads through MiXCR, listing each CDR3 protein once. The sample consists of fewer than 350,000 distinct CDR3 sequences, more than 8.5% of them appearing once. This specimen was PBMCs, taken on the day of the first yellow fever vaccination. These receptor sequences come from a man younger than 30 who received the YFV17D yellow fever vaccine.

This clonotype was recorded a few times. This chain connects TRBV7-3 to TRBJ2-1, with D possibly TRBD2 on 6 matching bases. This CDR3 has 16 amino acids. The V gene lost 4 bases and the J gene lost 10 bases, with 23 bases spanning the gap. Germline V gene sequence: CDR1 SGHTA, CDR2 FQGTGA. The CDR3 DNA is TGTGCCAGCAGCTCCGTCGGTGGGGGGATTCCTGGGGAGCAGTTCTTC. Its translation is CASSSVGGGIPGEQFF.

This clonotype was seen many times. The J gene is TRBJ2-2, the V gene TRBV6-5; perhaps TRBD2 as D (5 bases). This CDR3 contains 14 residues. V was clipped by 6 bases and J by 1 base, with 9 bases between them. Germline CDR1 is MNHEY and CDR2 is SVGAGI. As DNA, the CDR3 is TGTGCCAGCAGCTACGGACTGAACACCGGGGAGCTGTTTTTT. Translating it yields CASSYGLNTGELFF.

A few counts support this clonotype. The V call is TRBV9, the J call TRBJ1-5; D ambiguous. The CDR3 extends over 14 amino acids. Germline V gene lookup returns CDR1 SGDLS and CDR2 YYNGEE. Trimming removed 0 bases from V and 7 bases from J, with 11 bases in between. The DNA of the CDR3 is TGTGCCAGCAGCGTAGAGGCTGGGATCCAGCCCCAGCATTTT. Amino acid sequence: CASSVEAGIQPQHF.

V is TRBV7-2 and J is TRBJ1-5, with D unclear. V gave up 1 base and J gave up 2 bases, with 9 bases separating them. Germline CDR1 reads SGHTA; CDR2 reads FQGNSA. This CDR3 is built from 15 residues. CDR3 DNA sequence: TGTGCCAGCAGCTTAGGACAATCTGGCAATCAGCCCCAGCATTTT. Protein product: CASSLGQSGNQPQHF. The complete variable domain, with remaining parts taken from reference TRBV7-2 and TRBJ1-5, reads GAGVSQSPSNKVTEKGKDVELRCDPISGHTALYWYRQSLGQGLEFLIYFQGNSAPDKSGLPSDRFSAERTGGSVSTLTIQRTQQEDSAVYLCASSLGQSGNQPQHFGDGTRLSIL.

The chain links TRBV6-1 to TRBJ2-3; D unresolved. Germline V lookup: CDR1 MNHNS, CDR2 SASEGT. Between the trimmed V and J ends, which lost 4 bases and 6 bases, there was a span of 17 bases. The CDR3 consists of 15 residues. The CDR3 DNA follows: TGTGCCAGCAGTGTCCAGGAGACGTCATGGGATACGCAGTATTTT. Translation gives CASSVQETSWDTQYF.

The CDR3 DNA sequence: TGTGCCAGCAGTCACAGGCCAGGGGTTAATCAGCCCCAGCATTTT. It yields the protein CASSHRPGVNQPQHF. V and J are TRBV12-3 or TRBV12-4 and TRBJ1-5; D is possibly TRBD1 (6 bases). The V and J ends lost 5 bases and 4 bases respectively, with 15 bases between them. This CDR3 is built from 15 residues.

This clonotype was counted a few times. V and J are TRBV5-1 and TRBJ1-1; D remains unclear. From germline, CDR1 is SGHRS and CDR2 YFSETQ. CDR3 length: 17 residues. V lost 6 bases and J lost 3, with 24 bases in between. In DNA form, the CDR3 reads TGCGCCAGCACCCCTATGGGGAGCGGTTATCAAGACACTGAAGCTTTCTTT. It translates to CASTPMGSGYQDTEAFF.

The genes are TRBV29-1 and TRBJ1-5; TRBD1 agrees at 7 bases. Germline CDR1 reads SQVTM; CDR2 reads ANQGSEA. The CDR3 spans 14 residues. The junction had 7 bases not matched to a gene; V was cut back by 6 bases and J by 2 bases. CDR3 in amino acids: CSVRLTGGNQPQHF. The CDR3, as DNA: TGCAGCGTGAGACTAACAGGGGGCAATCAGCCCCAGCATTTT.

This clonotype was picked up many times. V and J are TRBV7-9 and TRBJ2-2; no clear D gene. Germline CDR1 is SEHNR and CDR2 is FQNEAQ (reference sequence). Trimming took off 5 bases at V and 5 bases at J, with 9 bases between the two ends. The CDR3 is made up of 13 amino acids. The CDR3 sequence: CASSPPATGELFF. In DNA form, the CDR3 reads TGTGCCAGCAGCCCACCCGCGACCGGGGAGCTGTTTTTT.

This clonotype was seen more than once but under ten times. The chain joins TRBV12-3 or TRBV12-4 to TRBJ1-1, with D tentatively TRBD1 (5 bases). Trimming left V 2 bases short and J 1 base short, with 14 bases between. The CDR3 is made up of 16 amino acids. This chain's CDR3 is CASSLNAGTQNTEAFF. The CDR3 DNA sequence: TGTGCCAGCAGTTTAAATGCAGGGACGCAGAACACTGAAGCTTTCTTT.

The chain is built from TRBV20-1 and TRBJ1-1, with D hard to call. Trimming cost V 6 bases and J 4 bases, with 12 bases left between them. CDR1 and CDR2 (germline): DFQATT, SNEGSKA (reference sequence). CDR3 length: 12 residues. The DNA of the CDR3 is TGCAGTGCCAGACCCGAGGGCACTGAAGCTTTCTTT. It is translated as CSARPEGTEAFF.

The chain has TRBV4-2 and TRBJ1-2, with 7 bases lining up with TRBD1. The J segment lost 1 base and the V segment lost 3 bases, leaving 5 bases of the junction unmatched. This CDR3 has 15 amino acids. Germline assignment: CDR1 LGHNA and CDR2 YNFKEQ. The CDR3 loop reads CASSQAGTDNYGYTF. The CDR3 region has the DNA TGTGCCAGCAGCCAGGCTGGGACAGATAACTATGGCTACACCTTC.

This clonotype was observed a few times. The chain links TRBV29-1 to TRBJ2-3; D gene uncertain. This CDR3 is built from 11 residues. The germline V and J ends were trimmed by 1 base and 5 bases, with 4 bases remaining between them. Germline loops: CDR1 SQVTM, CDR2 ANQGSEA. CDR3 in amino acids: CSVEAEDTQYF. The CDR3 DNA is TGCAGCGTTGAAGCGGAAGATACGCAGTATTTT.

The chain couples TRBV9 to TRBJ1-4; D unclear. The germline V gene has CDR1 SGDLS and CDR2 YYNGEE. The CDR3 is 14 residues long. The V and J ends lost 0 bases and 8 bases respectively, with 11 bases between them. Here the CDR3 reads CASSVGRSREKLFF. The CDR3 DNA follows: TGTGCCAGCAGCGTAGGCAGGTCCCGGGAAAAACTGTTTTTT.

The chain uses TRBV20-1 and TRBJ1-4; 8 positions match TRBD1. CDR1 and CDR2 (germline): DFQATT, SNEGSKA (reference sequence). This CDR3 is built from 13 residues. V lost 5 bases to trimming and J lost 3 bases; unmatched junction nucleotides: 2. The CDR3 sequence is CSARQGPNEKLFF. The CDR3 DNA is TGCAGTGCTCGACAGGGGCCTAATGAAAAACTGTTTTTT.

This clonotype was detected many times. The CDR3 nucleotides read TGTGCCAGCAGCCGCACGGACGGTAGGAATGAGCAGTTCTTC. Translating gives CASSRTDGRNEQFF. This chain connects TRBV7-2 to TRBJ2-1; D uncertain. Germline CDR1 and CDR2: SGHTA and FQGNSA. The V end was cut by 5 bases, the J end by 7 bases, with 15 bases between. The CDR3 sequence is 14 residues long.

V is TRBV12-3 or TRBV12-4 and J is TRBJ1-1; D remains unclear. This CDR3 region has 14 residues. V dropped 2 bases and J dropped 2 bases, with 9 bases sitting between them. In nucleotides, the CDR3 is TGTGCCAGCAGTTTAAGTGAGGCAAACACTGAAGCTTTCTTT. This codes for CASSLSEANTEAFF.

The genes are TRBV6-5 and TRBJ2-5, with 9 bases aligning to TRBD2. The CDR3 runs to 15 residues. Germline V gene sequence: CDR1 MNHEY, CDR2 SVGAGI. V dropped 6 bases and J dropped 5; count of bases not matched to a gene: 10. The CDR3 sequence is CASSLTAGGLETQYF. The CDR3 bases are TGTGCCAGCAGCCTAACAGCGGGGGGTCTGGAGACCCAGTACTTC.

This clonotype was seen repeatedly, ten times or more. The V call is TRBV4-3, the J call TRBJ2-3, with TRBD1 matching over 8 bases. The V gene's germline CDR1 is LGHNA and CDR2 YSLEER. The CDR3 length is 16 residues. The J segment lost 4 bases and the V segment lost 0 bases, leaving 6 bases of the junction unmatched. The CDR3 loop is CASSQDLGQGSDTQYF. CDR3 sequence (DNA): TGCGCCAGCAGCCAAGATCTAGGACAGGGATCAGATACGCAGTATTTT.

The chain is built from TRBV6-2 or TRBV6-3 and TRBJ1-4; D is unresolved. V was cut by 2 bases and J by 8 bases, with 12 bases left in between. Germline V gene lookup returns CDR1 MNHEY and CDR2 SVGEGT. The CDR3 is made up of 14 amino acids. The CDR3 sequence is CASSYRVPSEKLFF. The CDR3 nucleotides read TGTGCCAGCAGTTACCGGGTCCCGAGCGAAAAACTGTTTTTT.

This chain uses TRBV28 with TRBJ1-1; 9 nucleotides agree with TRBD1. Germline V gene data show CDR1 as MDHEN and CDR2 as SYDVKM. Trimming at V came to 6 bases and at J to 2 bases, leaving 13 bases not matched to a gene. The CDR3 runs to 17 residues. In nucleotides, the CDR3 is TGTGCCAGCAGGGGGTCGGGACAGGGCCTAATTAACACTGAAGCTTTCTTT. The encoded protein is CASRGSGQGLINTEAFF.

The chain is built from TRBV2 and TRBJ2-7; 7 nucleotides match TRBD1. The CDR3 extends over 13 amino acids. CDR1 is SNHLY, CDR2 FYNNEI, per germline. V lost 6 bases to trimming and J lost 2 bases; unmatched junction nucleotides: 4. The CDR3 loop reads CASRGQLTYEQYF. The CDR3 bases are TGTGCCAGCAGGGGACAGCTTACCTACGAGCAGTACTTC.